This TCR beta chain was captured in a study of cytomegalovirus exposure and HLA in healthy donors. The data were produced by immunoSEQ multiplex PCR, yet TCRdb's version contains in-frame clones alone and is incomplete. Of under 100,000 clones listed, roughly 94% are singletons. V lost 0 bases and J lost 15; bases outside the gene matches: 7. This CDR3 is 13 amino acids long. Germline V gene lookup returns CDR1 LNHNV and CDR2 YYDKDF (reference sequence). The V and J genes are TRBV15 and TRBJ2-1; 8 bases align to TRBD2. This TCR was sampled from a woman between 18 and 29 years old in good health and CMV-seronegative. Input material: PBMCs. For the CDR3, the DNA is TGTGCCACCAGCAGAGACCGGAGCGGGAGTGGGTTCTTC. This translates into CATSRDRSGSGFF. Combining the CDR3 with reference TRBV15 and TRBJ2-1 gives the whole variable domain DAMVIQNPRYQVTQFGKPVTLSCSQTLNHNVMYWYQQKSSQAPKLLFHYYDKDFNNEADTPDNFQSRRPNTSFCFLDIRSPGLGDTAMYLCATSRDRSGSGFFGPGTRLTVL.